Listed below are T cell receptor beta chains from one sample, sequenced in a study of control samples from healthy donors and cancer patients. The protocol was immunoSEQ multiplex PCR, while the TCRdb copy is restricted to in-frame clones and leaves out a portion. The sample shows under 150,000 clones, 93% of them seen only once. The specimen sequenced was blood. These receptors came from a man in his thirties or forties in good health. The CDR3 runs from the conserved cysteine through the conserved F or W. Each record gives: D gene, J gene, V gene, clone size, CDR3 protein, CDR3 DNA. D genes are given only for firm matches. Clone sizes are given selectively: once, few, many, or a class where the clone is expanded.

NA | TRBJ1-1 | TRBV6-4 | NA | CASKEPGRSEAFF | TGTGCCAGCAAGGAGCCCGGACGATCGGAAGCTTTCTTT
NA | TRBJ1-1 | TRBV6-5 | NA | CASSYRGNTEAFF | TGTGCCAGCAGTTACCGGGGGAACACTGAAGCTTTCTTT
TRBD1 | TRBJ2-7 | TRBV7-9 | NA | CASSSPGTGGPSYEQYF | TGTGCCAGCAGCTCGCCGGGGACAGGGGGGCCATCCTACGAGCAGTACTTC
NA | TRBJ1-1 | TRBV9 | NA | CASSTPGNTEAFF | TGTGCCAGCAGCACCCCGGGAAACACTGAAGCTTTCTTT
TRBD1 | TRBJ1-2 | TRBV6-6 | NA | CASSSRQGHGYTF | TGTGCCAGCAGTTCCAGACAGGGTCACGGCTACACCTTC
TRBD1 | TRBJ1-4 | TRBV29-1 | NA | CSVEAGTGDEKLFF | TGCAGCGTTGAGGCCGGGACAGGAGATGAAAAACTGTTTTTT
NA | TRBJ2-1 | TRBV27 | NA | CASSLEARIYNEQFF | TGTGCCAGCAGTCTAGAGGCACGAATTTACAATGAGCAGTTCTTC
NA | TRBJ1-2 | TRBV21-1 | NA | CASSKGLLKGTARANYGYTF | TGTGCCAGCAGCAAAGGACTTTTAAAAGGGACAGCTCGGGCTAACTATGGCTACACCTTC
NA | TRBJ1-2 | TRBV11-2 | NA | CASSPRTELNYGYTF | TGTGCCAGCAGCCCGAGGACAGAATTAAACTATGGCTACACCTTC
NA | TRBJ2-1 | TRBV28 | NA | CASSGVAYNEQFF | TGTGCCAGCAGTGGGGTGGCCTACAATGAGCAGTTCTTC
NA | TRBJ1-3 | TRBV12-3/TRBV12-4 | NA | CASSFETYGTIYF | TGTGCCAGCAGTTTCGAGACCTATGGCACCATATATTTT
NA | TRBJ1-1 | TRBV2 | NA | CASSLTGNTEAFF | TGTGCCAGCAGCTTGACAGGGAACACTGAAGCTTTCTTT
NA | TRBJ1-5 | TRBV3-1/TRBV3-2 | NA | CASSRGGNNQPQHF | TGTGCCAGCAGCCGAGGGGGGAACAATCAGCCCCAGCATTTT
NA | TRBJ1-2 | TRBV28 | NA | CASSPRGANYGYTF | TGTGCCAGCAGTCCCCGGGGGGCTAACTATGGCTACACCTTC
NA | TRBJ1-4 | TRBV6-5 | once | CASSPGGVGKLFF | TGTGCCAGCAGCCCCGGGGGGGTCGGAAAACTGTTTTTT
NA | TRBJ1-2 | TRBV19 | NA | CASSLTGHGNYGYTF | TGTGCCAGTAGTCTAACGGGACACGGGAACTATGGCTACACCTTC
NA | TRBJ1-1 | TRBV7-3 | NA | CASSARAGKTTTEAFF | TGTGCCAGCAGCGCCAGGGCGGGGAAGACCACCACTGAAGCTTTCTTT
NA | TRBJ2-3 | TRBV2 | NA | CASRENWRTSTDTQYF | TGTGCCAGCAGAGAAAACTGGCGAACTAGCACAGATACGCAGTATTTT
TRBD1 | TRBJ2-7 | TRBV6-5 | NA | CASRDREWGYEQYF | TGTGCCAGCAGGGACAGGGAGTGGGGCTACGAGCAGTACTTC
NA | TRBJ2-7 | TRBV29-1 | once | CSVEEQGGGYEQYF | TGCAGCGTTGAAGAGCAGGGTGGGGGGTACGAGCAGTACTTC
NA | TRBJ2-1 | TRBV25-1 | NA | CASSEFPNEQFF | TGTGCCAGCAGTGAATTCCCGAATGAGCAGTTCTTC
NA | TRBJ1-5 | TRBV12-3/TRBV12-4 | NA | CASSERVDQPQHF | TGTGCCAGCAGCGAGAGGGTCGATCAGCCCCAGCATTTT
NA | TRBJ2-3 | TRBV28 | NA | CASSLTGSTDTQYF | TGTGCCAGCAGTCTGACAGGCAGCACAGATACGCAGTATTTT
NA | TRBJ2-2 | TRBV28 | NA | CASSLGGHLEGELFF | TGTGCCAGCAGTTTGGGTGGACACCTAGAGGGGGAGCTGTTTTTT
TRBD1 | TRBJ2-5 | TRBV5-6 | NA | CASSLSRQGKETQYF | TGTGCCAGCAGCTTATCGAGACAGGGGAAGGAGACCCAGTACTTC
NA | TRBJ1-2 | TRBV6-1 | NA | CASSEADVFYGYTF | TGTGCCAGCAGTGAAGCTGACGTTTTCTATGGCTACACCTTC
TRBD1 | TRBJ1-2 | TRBV5-1 | NA | CASSASQGGYGYTF | TGCGCCAGCAGCGCCTCACAGGGGGGCTATGGCTACACCTTC
NA | TRBJ1-6 | TRBV3-1/TRBV3-2 | NA | CASSQQGTYNSPLHF | TGTGCCAGCAGCCAACAGGGAACCTATAATTCACCCCTCCACTTT
TRBD2 | TRBJ2-1 | TRBV10-3 | NA | CATSLAGGSLGEQFF | TGTGCCACCTCTCTAGCGGGGGGATCCTTGGGTGAGCAGTTCTTC
NA | TRBJ2-1 | TRBV27 | NA | CASSLSPASVFFGEQFF | TGTGCCAGCAGTTTATCGCCAGCGTCGGTTTTTTTTGGTGAGCAGTTCTTC
NA | TRBJ2-1 | TRBV7-2 | NA | CASSLLNRGGNNEQFF | TGTGCCAGCAGCTTACTTAACAGGGGCGGGAACAATGAGCAGTTCTTC
NA | TRBJ1-2 | TRBV30 | NA | CAWISIPSGRPTEGYTF | TGTGCCTGGATCTCAATTCCTTCGGGACGGCCAACCGAGGGCTACACCTTC
NA | TRBJ1-6 | TRBV21-1 | NA | CASSKGDRGNSPLHF | TGTGCCAGCAGCAAAGGGGACAGGGGAAATTCACCCCTCCACTTT
NA | TRBJ2-1 | TRBV11-2 | NA | CASSGAGVNEQFF | TGTGCCAGCAGCGGCGCAGGGGTCAATGAGCAGTTCTTC
NA | TRBJ1-2 | TRBV7-2 | NA | CASSLDRSDYGYTF | TGTGCCAGCAGCTTAGACAGGAGTGACTATGGCTACACCTTC
NA | TRBJ1-5 | TRBV19 | NA | CASSIMVSNQPQHF | TGTGCCAGTAGTATAATGGTTAGCAATCAGCCCCAGCATTTT
NA | TRBJ1-1 | TRBV4-1 | few | CASSQVAGALTEAFF | TGCGCCAGCAGCCAAGTGGCGGGGGCGCTCACTGAAGCTTTCTTT
NA | TRBJ1-1 | TRBV11-3 | once | CASSFLLGTEAFF | TGTGCCAGCAGCTTTCTCTTAGGGACTGAAGCTTTCTTT
NA | TRBJ2-3 | TRBV7-9 | NA | CASRFVSGQTDTQYF | TGTGCCAGCAGGTTTGTCTCCGGACAGACAGATACGCAGTATTTT
TRBD1 | TRBJ2-5 | TRBV28 | NA | CASILGQGPSGTETQYF | TGTGCCAGCATCCTCGGACAGGGTCCTTCGGGTACAGAGACCCAGTACTTC
NA | TRBJ2-7 | TRBV6-5 | NA | CASRINYEQYF | TGTGCCAGCCGGATAAACTACGAGCAGTACTTC
NA | TRBJ1-6 | TRBV30 | NA | CAYRASGFNSPLHF | TGTGCCTACCGGGCCTCGGGATTTAATTCACCCCTCCACTTT
NA | TRBJ2-7 | TRBV27 | NA | CASSLYSTGFGYEQYF | TGTGCCAGCAGTTTATATTCGACCGGATTTGGCTACGAGCAGTACTTC
TRBD2 | TRBJ2-1 | TRBV9 | NA | CASSVVSSGGREQFF | TGTGCCAGCAGCGTAGTGAGTAGCGGGGGGCGTGAGCAGTTCTTC
TRBD1 | TRBJ2-3 | TRBV5-5 | NA | CASSYGGQGRTDTQYF | TGTGCCAGCAGCTATGGAGGACAGGGGAGGACAGATACGCAGTATTTT
NA | TRBJ1-6 | TRBV19 | NA | CASSIPPVGSYKSPLHF | TGTGCCAGTAGTATCCCCCCCGTGGGGTCGTATAAATCACCCCTCCACTTT
TRBD1 | TRBJ1-1 | TRBV18 | NA | CASSPDRGIPEAFF | TGTGCCAGCTCACCAGACAGGGGGATCCCTGAAGCTTTCTTT
TRBD1 | TRBJ1-3 | TRBV5-8 | NA | CASSPGQGTGNTIYF | TGTGCCAGCAGTCCTGGACAGGGGACTGGAAACACCATATATTTT
NA | TRBJ1-6 | TRBV25-1 | NA | CASSVEPRTSPLHF | TGTGCCAGCAGTGTTGAACCTCGAACTTCACCCCTCCACTTT
NA | TRBJ1-1 | TRBV15 | NA | CATSREYGAEAFF | TGTGCCACCAGCAGAGAATATGGGGCTGAAGCTTTCTTT
NA | TRBJ2-3 | TRBV3-1/TRBV3-2 | NA | CASSLDSTDTQYF | TGTGCCAGCAGTCTGGATAGCACAGATACGCAGTATTTT
NA | TRBJ2-3 | TRBV18 | NA | CASSPLAGITDTQYF | TGTGCCAGCTCACCACTCGCGGGGATCACAGATACGCAGTATTTT
NA | TRBJ1-1 | TRBV19 | NA | CASRSRDMNTEAFF | TGTGCCAGTAGATCCAGGGACATGAACACTGAAGCTTTCTTT
NA | TRBJ1-1 | TRBV5-1 | few | CASSLAGELSRSEAFF | TGCGCCAGCAGCTTGGCCGGAGAACTCTCCCGTTCTGAAGCTTTCTTT